The 27 T cell receptor beta chains below were found in one sample sequenced in a study of PD-L1 blockade in urothelial cancer. Clones were read by immunoSEQ multiplex PCR, and TCRdb kept only the in-frame ones, dropping some. The data contain under 55,000 clones, around 84% of them singletons. The time point: pretreatment peripheral blood. The sequenced sample was PBMCs, obtained around atezolizumab (anti-PD-L1) treatment. The receptors were sampled from a man aged 65-85 years with urothelial cancer.

This clone was seen more than once but under ten times. The chain carries TRBV7-9 and TRBJ1-2; 11 nucleotides match TRBD1. Looked up from germline, CDR1 is SEHNR and CDR2 is FQNEAQ (reference sequence). V shed 2 bases and J 6 bases; nucleotides not matched to a gene: 11. The CDR3 runs 17 residues. The chain's CDR3 is CASSLTGTGGRSDGYTF. CDR3 coding DNA: TGTGCCAGCAGCTTAACCGGGACAGGGGGTCGCTCAGATGGCTACACCTTC.

The chain carries TRBV5-8 and TRBJ1-5, with TRBD1 identical over 11 bases. J gave up 4 bases and V 4 bases, and 4 bases lay outside the gene matches. From germline, CDR1 is SGHTS and CDR2 YDEGEE. The length of the CDR3 is 15 residues. The CDR3 nucleotides are TGTGCCAGCAGCCCGGGACAGGGGGGGAATCAGCCCCAGCATTTT. It translates to CASSPGQGGNQPQHF.

This chain uses TRBV18 with TRBJ2-5, with D possibly being TRBD2 (6 bases). The CDR3 contains 15 residues. CDR1 and CDR2 (germline): KGHSH, LQKENI. Trimming cost V 2 bases and J 5 bases, with 15 bases left between them. In nucleotides, the CDR3 is TGTGCCAGCTCACCAGAAAGCGGGCAGCGCGAGACCCAGTACTTC. Encoded protein: CASSPESGQRETQYF.

The chain has TRBV5-1 and TRBJ2-7; 11 bases line up with TRBD2. Germline CDR1 reads SGHRS; CDR2 reads YFSETQ. The CDR3 loop spans 15 amino acids. J gave up 3 bases and V 0 bases, and 2 bases lay outside the gene matches. The chain's CDR3 is CASSLDGTSGYEQYF. As DNA, the CDR3 is TGCGCCAGCAGCTTGGACGGGACTAGCGGCTACGAGCAGTACTTC.

This clone was seen only once. The gene calls are TRBV5-4 and TRBJ1-2; 8 nucleotides line up with TRBD1. This CDR3 has 14 residues. V was pared by 1 base and J by 4 bases, with 3 bases of the junction left unmatched. In germline, CDR1 is SGHNT, CDR2 YYREEE (reference sequence). Written as DNA, the CDR3 is TGTGCCAGCAGCTTGAACGACAGGGGCTATGGCTACACCTTC. Encoded protein: CASSLNDRGYGYTF.

The chain links TRBV5-5 to TRBJ2-3, with TRBD2 identical over 9 bases. V lost 3 bases and J lost 1; bases outside the gene matches: 6. Germline V CDR1 and CDR2: SGHKS, YYEKEE (reference sequence). The CDR3 extends over 16 amino acids. The CDR3 spells CASSSNSGRRTDTQYF. CDR3 coding DNA: TGTGCCAGCAGCTCGAACAGCGGGAGGCGCACAGATACGCAGTATTTT.

The gene calls are TRBV7-9 and TRBJ2-1; 10 nucleotides align to TRBD1. This CDR3 has 15 amino acids. CDR1 SEHNR and CDR2 FQNEAQ come from the germline V gene (reference sequence). The V gene end was trimmed by 5 bases and the J gene end by 5 bases; junction bases not matched to a gene: 6. CDR3 in amino acids: CASSRRTGGDNEQFF. In nucleotides, the CDR3 is TGTGCCAGCAGCCGACGGACAGGGGGGGACAATGAGCAGTTCTTC.

The chain carries TRBV5-1 and TRBJ1-2; D unresolved. Trimming stripped 0 bases from V and 4 bases from J, with 13 bases between. This CDR3 contains 15 residues. Germline V CDR1 and CDR2: SGHRS, YFSETQ. The CDR3 protein is CASSLAGNSGYGYTF. CDR3 DNA sequence: TGCGCCAGCAGCTTGGCCGGTAACAGCGGCTATGGCTACACCTTC.

The chain recombines TRBV6-5 with TRBJ2-7; TRBD2 aligns across 8 bases. The CDR3 contains 15 residues. Germline assignment: CDR1 MNHEY and CDR2 SVGAGI. V was clipped by 4 bases and J by 0 bases; unmatched bases: 5. The CDR3 sequence is CASSSIAGSSYEQYF. The CDR3 nucleotides read TGTGCCAGCAGTTCAATAGCGGGAAGCTCCTACGAGCAGTACTTC.

J is TRBJ2-2 and V is TRBV5-1; TRBD1 matches at 7 bases. V dropped 0 bases and J dropped 2; count of bases not matched to a gene: 4. CDR1 is SGHRS, CDR2 YFSETQ, per germline. This CDR3 contains 16 residues. The CDR3 loop is CASSLVGTVNTGELFF. The CDR3 DNA reads TGCGCCAGCAGCTTGGTTGGGACAGTCAACACCGGGGAGCTGTTTTTT.

The chain recombines TRBV5-1 with TRBJ2-5, with D unclear. V shed 4 bases and J shed 2 bases, with 12 bases lying between them. Germline assignment: CDR1 SGHRS and CDR2 YFSETQ. CDR3 size: 14 residues. The CDR3 region is CASSAGGLQETQYF. The CDR3 region has the DNA TGCGCCAGCAGCGCCGGTGGGCTACAAGAGACCCAGTACTTC.

The J gene is TRBJ2-1, the V gene TRBV27, with D unclear. Trimming stripped 4 bases from V and 4 bases from J, with 11 bases between. CDR1 and CDR2 from the germline V gene are MNHEY and SMNVEV (reference sequence). This CDR3 region has 14 residues. CDR3 nucleotide sequence: TGTGCCAGCAGTTGGAGACCCCCTTACAATGAGCAGTTCTTC. The encoded protein is CASSWRPPYNEQFF.

The chain is built from TRBV19 and TRBJ2-7; 9 bases line up with TRBD1. CDR1 is LNHDA, CDR2 SQIVND, per germline (reference sequence). Losses at the gene ends were 5 bases for V and 0 bases for J; bases not matched to a gene: 11. The CDR3 length is 17 residues. The DNA of the CDR3 is TGTGCCAGTAGTCGACTCACCGGGACAGGGAGCTCCTACGAGCAGTACTTC. Amino acid sequence: CASSRLTGTGSSYEQYF. Filled out from reference TRBV19 and TRBJ2-7, the complete variable domain reads DGGITQSPKYLFRKEGQNVTLSCEQNLNHDAMYWYRQDPGQGLRLIYYSQIVNDFQKGDIAEGYSVSREKKESFPLTVTSAQKNPTAFYLCASSRLTGTGSSYEQYFGPGTRLTVT.

V gene TRBV7-2 combines with J gene TRBJ1-4; D is uncertain. The CDR3 loop spans 14 amino acids. Germline CDR1 reads SGHTA; CDR2 reads FQGNSA. Trimming removed 6 bases at V and 7 bases at J, with 15 bases between. The CDR3 is CASRGSGWGEKLFF. The CDR3 DNA follows: TGTGCCAGCAGAGGGAGCGGGTGGGGTGAAAAACTGTTTTTT.

This chain joins TRBV28 and TRBJ1-2, with D tentatively TRBD1 (5 bases). The length of the CDR3 is 14 residues. V dropped 2 bases and J dropped 2 bases, with 9 bases sitting between them. The germline gives CDR1 MDHEN, CDR2 SYDVKM. The CDR3 loop is CASSLVRQNYGYTF. CDR3 nucleotide sequence: TGTGCCAGCAGTTTAGTACGACAGAACTATGGCTACACCTTC.

The rearrangement joins TRBV10-2 to TRBJ2-3, with 8 bases fitting TRBD2. Germline values: CDR1 WSHSY, CDR2 SAAADI. The CDR3 covers 15 residues. Trimming took 6 bases from V and 5 from J; bases not matched to a gene: 10. CDR3 protein: CASSPTGGVLDTQYF. The CDR3 coding sequence is TGCGCCAGCAGCCCGACGGGGGGGGTCTTAGATACGCAGTATTTT.

This chain uses TRBV4-2 with TRBJ2-7; possible D gene TRBD1, 5 bases. The CDR3 extends over 11 amino acids. Germline CDR1 reads LGHNA; CDR2 reads YNFKEQ. The germline V and J ends were trimmed by 5 bases and 12 bases, with 14 bases remaining between them. The CDR3 region has the DNA TGTGCCAGCAGCTCGCAGGGAAGATGGTACTTC. Translating it yields CASSSQGRWYF.

The CDR3 loop reads CASSGDRGRTDTQYF. CDR3 in DNA: TGTGCCAGCAGCGGTGACAGGGGACGCACAGATACGCAGTATTTT. The chain uses TRBV25-1 and TRBJ2-3; 8 nucleotides line up with TRBD1. V gave up 6 bases and J gave up 1 base; unmatched junction bases: 6. The germline V gene encodes CDR1 MGHDK and CDR2 SYGVNS. This CDR3 has 15 residues.

The chain has TRBV29-1 and TRBJ2-1, with 7 bases matching TRBD1. The CDR3 length is 14 residues. J lost 0 bases, V lost 7 bases, and 6 bases had no gene match. From germline, CDR1 is SQVTM and CDR2 ANQGSEA. This CDR3 is CSAKGASSYNEQFF. CDR3 nucleotides: TGCAGCGCGAAGGGGGCCAGCTCCTACAATGAGCAGTTCTTC.

The rearrangement uses TRBV18 and TRBJ2-2; D remains unclear. The germline CDR1 and CDR2 sequences are KGHSH and LQKENI. V lost 1 base and J lost 7, with 10 bases in between. The CDR3 length is 14 residues. CDR3 in DNA: TGTGCCAGCTCACCACGCGAGGCTGGCGGGGAGCTGTTTTTT. As protein: CASSPREAGGELFF.

The chain uses TRBV7-6 and TRBJ2-5; D not certain. Germline V gene data show CDR1 as SGHVS and CDR2 as FNYEAQ. The germline V and J ends were trimmed by 7 bases and 2 bases, with 8 bases remaining between them. The CDR3 has 12 amino acids. CDR3 residues: CASTGQQETQYF. The CDR3 DNA reads TGTGCCAGCACAGGCCAGCAAGAGACCCAGTACTTC.

V gene TRBV2 combines with J gene TRBJ1-1; D is undetermined. Germline values: CDR1 SNHLY, CDR2 FYNNEI. This CDR3 spans 14 amino acids. V shed 3 bases and J shed 2 bases, with 10 bases lying between them. CDR3 sequence: CASSDPHTNTEAFF. CDR3 coding DNA: TGTGCCAGCAGTGATCCCCACACCAACACTGAAGCTTTCTTT.

This chain connects TRBV29-1 to TRBJ2-7; TRBD1 is a possible D gene (5 bases). The CDR3 runs 14 residues. The germline CDR1 and CDR2 sequences are SQVTM and ANQGSEA. Between the trimmed V and J ends, which lost 4 bases and 5 bases, there was a span of 18 bases. The CDR3 loop reads CSVVGWGAPNEQYF. The CDR3 bases are TGCAGCGTTGTTGGGTGGGGCGCCCCGAACGAGCAGTACTTC.

This clone was seen only a few times. V is TRBV7-2 and J is TRBJ1-6; D is undetermined. Between the trimmed V and J ends, which lost 6 bases and 7 bases, there was a span of 10 bases. The length of the CDR3 is 13 residues. Per germline, CDR1 SGHTA and CDR2 FQGNSA. CDR3 DNA: TGTGCCAGCAGTCAAAGCGTCAATTCACCCCTCCACTTT. It codes for CASSQSVNSPLHF.

This rearrangement joins TRBV18 to TRBJ1-3, with TRBD1 as a possible D gene (5 bases). The CDR3 has 17 residues. CDR1 KGHSH and CDR2 LQKENI come from the germline V gene. V shed 0 bases and J shed 0 bases, with 12 bases lying between them. DNA of the CDR3: TGTGCCAGCTCACCACCAGGGGCCTACCTCTCTGGAAACACCATATATTTT. Translated, it gives CASSPPGAYLSGNTIYF.

J is TRBJ2-6 and V is TRBV7-3; D remains unclear. V was pared by 1 base and J by 0 bases, with 4 bases between. The germline V gene encodes CDR1 SGHTA and CDR2 FQGTGA. This CDR3 has 15 amino acids. CDR3 amino acids: CASSLRGSGANVLTF. The CDR3 nucleotides read TGTGCCAGCAGCTTAAGAGGCTCTGGGGCCAACGTCCTGACTTTC. The entire variable domain, with the rest obtained from reference TRBV7-3 and TRBJ2-6, is as follows: GAGVSQTPSNKVTEKGKYVELRCDPISGHTALYWYRQSLGQGPEFLIYFQGTGAADDSGLPNDRFFAVRPEGSVSTLKIQRTERGDSAVYLCASSLRGSGANVLTFGAGSRLTVL.

The gene calls are TRBV5-4 and TRBJ1-2, with D possibly TRBD1 on 5 matching bases. V was pared by 4 bases and J by 8 bases, with 18 bases between. Germline values: CDR1 SGHNT, CDR2 YYREEE (reference sequence). There are 14 residues in the CDR3. Written as DNA, the CDR3 is TGTGCCAGCAGCAGGGACTCCACGCAAGGAGGCTACACCTTC. Protein: CASSRDSTQGGYTF. Supplemented by reference TRBV5-4 and TRBJ1-2, the full variable domain reads ETGVTQSPTHLIKTRGQQVTLRCSSQSGHNTVSWYQQALGQGPQFIFQYYREEENGRGNFPPRFSGLQFPNYSSELNVNALELDDSALYLCASSRDSTQGGYTFGSGTRLTVV.